This T cell receptor beta chain was documented in a study of blood T cell repertoires in COVID-19. Study at large: Spain, Italy and the United States supplied samples that represented acute and convalescent COVID-19. Sources were T cells, B-cell-depleted T cells, or PBMCs; the material itself was cDNA or gDNA.

In the study's own analysis: Reference gene primers were amplified, and this amplification served to estimate nucleated cell counts. Sequencing used immunoSEQ multiplex PCR; TCRdb keeps in-frame clones, though not all of them. V, J and clone size derive from that table, while D and trimming were established from the DNA sequence. The sample includes approximately 210,000 clones, around 89% seen only once; the top ten take approximately 1.7%. The V end lost 8 bases, the J end lost 0 bases, and 17 bases lay between the germline ends. Germline CDR1 reads SNHLY; CDR2 reads FYNNEI. The CDR3 extends over 16 amino acids.

The chain links TRBV2 to TRBJ1-3; D perhaps matches TRBD1 (5 bases). The clonotype originates from a man between 65 and 85 years old with acute or convalescent COVID-19. What was sequenced was peripheral blood. In nucleotides, the CDR3 is TGTGCCAGCGGCCGGGACTCTCAGAGCTCTGGAAACACCATATATTTT. Protein: CASGRDSQSSGNTIYF.